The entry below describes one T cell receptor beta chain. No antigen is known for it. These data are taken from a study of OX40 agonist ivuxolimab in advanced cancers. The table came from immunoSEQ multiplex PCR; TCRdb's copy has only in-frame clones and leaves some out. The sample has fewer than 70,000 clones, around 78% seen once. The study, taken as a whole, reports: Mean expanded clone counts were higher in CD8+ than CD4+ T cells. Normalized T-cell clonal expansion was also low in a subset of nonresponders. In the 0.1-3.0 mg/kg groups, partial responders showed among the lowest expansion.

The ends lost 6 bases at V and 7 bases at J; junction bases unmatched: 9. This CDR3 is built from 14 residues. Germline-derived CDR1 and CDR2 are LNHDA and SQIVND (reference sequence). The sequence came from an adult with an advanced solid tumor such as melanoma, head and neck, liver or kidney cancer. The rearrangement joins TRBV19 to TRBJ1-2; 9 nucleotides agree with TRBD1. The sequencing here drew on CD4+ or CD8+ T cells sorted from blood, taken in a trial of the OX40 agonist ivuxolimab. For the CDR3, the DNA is TGTGCCAGTAGCCCCTGGGGGACAGGGTCTGGCTACACCTTC. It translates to CASSPWGTGSGYTF. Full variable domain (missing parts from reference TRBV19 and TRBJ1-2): DGGITQSPKYLFRKEGQNVTLSCEQNLNHDAMYWYRQDPGQGLRLIYYSQIVNDFQKGDIAEGYSVSREKKESFPLTVTSAQKNPTAFYLCASSPWGTGSGYTFGSGTRLTVV.